A single sample is the source of the 11 T cell receptor beta chains below, sequenced in a study of shared clonotypes between healthy human individuals. Sequenced by immunoSEQ multiplex PCR; TCRdb stores in-frame clones only, minus some. Of about 490,000 clones in the sample, 60% to 85% were seen once. The specimen was PBMCs. Receptor source: a woman in her thirties or forties in good health. Some clones in this sample may be carry-over from other donors' samples.

This clone was detected only a few times. The chain employs TRBV27 and TRBJ1-1; 9 bases align to TRBD1. Germline trimming cut 2 bases from V and 8 bases from J; bases unmatched to any gene: 3. Germline V gene sequence: CDR1 MNHEY, CDR2 SMNVEV (reference sequence). CDR3 length: 13 amino acids. DNA for the CDR3: TGTGCCAGCAGTTTACCTGGGACAGGGGAAGCTTTCTTT. Translated, it gives CASSLPGTGEAFF.

The CDR3 DNA reads as TGTGCCAGCAGCCCCCCCTCATCGAACACTGAAGCTTTCTTT. It translates to CASSPPSSNTEAFF. V and J are TRBV11-2 and TRBJ1-1; D not resolved. V lost 5 bases, J lost 1 base, and 11 bases lay in between. Germline V gene data show CDR1 as SGHAT and CDR2 as FQNNGV. This CDR3 has 14 amino acids.

This clone was detected once. The chain recombines TRBV19 with TRBJ2-7, with 13 bases identical to TRBD2. The CDR3 sequence is 17 residues long. The V gene end was trimmed by 4 bases and the J gene end by 4 bases; junction bases not matched to a gene: 10. Germline CDR1 is LNHDA and CDR2 is SQIVND (reference sequence). CDR3 in DNA: TGTGCCAGTAGTACCCAAGGACTAGCGGGAGAGGGGTACGAGCAGTACTTC. It codes for CASSTQGLAGEGYEQYF.

Concerning this clone itself: A far larger clone is a single base away, which makes a read error likely. This chain uses TRBV9 with TRBJ2-1; 7 bases line up with TRBD2. The germline gives CDR1 SGDLS, CDR2 YYNGEE. The CDR3 covers 14 residues. The CDR3 loop is CASGVETSIDEQFF. CDR3 DNA: TGTGCCAGCGGCGTCGAGACTAGCATCGATGAGCAGTTCTTC.

Regarding this clone: A read error is possible here, since a much larger clone lies one base away. Other DNA sequences in the sample encode the same CDR3. The chain is built from TRBV5-1 and TRBJ2-5; D is unresolved. CDR1 SGHRS and CDR2 YFSETQ come from the germline V gene. CDR3 length equals 14 residues. V lost 4 bases, J lost 0 bases, and 10 bases lay in between. The DNA for the CDR3 is TGCGCCAGCAGCGAAACCAGAAACCAAGAGACCCAGTACTTC. It codes for CASSETRNQETQYF. Looking up the rest from reference TRBV5-1 and TRBJ2-5 gives the full variable domain: KAGVTQTPRYLIKTRGQQVTLSCSPISGHRSVSWYQQTPGQGLQFLFEYFSETQRNKGNFPGRFSGRQFSNSRSEMNVSTLELGDSALYLCASSETRNQETQYFGPGTRLLVL.

This clone has at least ten counts. The chain employs TRBV15 and TRBJ1-4; no clear D. CDR1 and CDR2 (germline): LNHNV, YYDKDF (reference sequence). Trimming took 4 bases from V and 11 from J, leaving 14 bases between them. The length of the CDR3 is 13 residues. Here the CDR3 DNA reads TGTGCCACCAGCACCTTGACCTGGACCAAACTGTTTTTT. This codes for CATSTLTWTKLFF.

The chain links TRBV6-6 to TRBJ1-1; maybe TRBD1 (5 bases). The CDR3 length is 14 residues. Trimming removed 2 bases at V and 3 bases at J, with 10 bases between. Germline-derived CDR1 and CDR2 are MNHNY and SVGAGI (reference sequence). CDR3 DNA: TGTGCCAGCAGTTACAGGGGAATGGACACTGAAGCTTTCTTT. It encodes CASSYRGMDTEAFF.

This clone was seen a handful of times. The V and J genes are TRBV19 and TRBJ2-1; D call uncertain. The CDR3 loop spans 9 amino acids. In germline, CDR1 is LNHDA, CDR2 SQIVND (reference sequence). V was cut by 10 bases and J by 4 bases, with 2 bases left in between. CDR3 sequence (DNA): TGTGCCACATACAATGAGCAGTTCTTC. Its protein is CATYNEQFF.

V is TRBV27 and J is TRBJ2-5; no clear D gene. Deletions cut 6 bases from V and 4 bases from J, with 12 bases between. CDR1 and CDR2 (germline): MNHEY, SMNVEV (reference sequence). This CDR3 has 13 residues. CDR3 sequence (DNA): TGTGCCAGCAGCCCTGGGAACGCAGAGACCCAGTACTTC. This encodes CASSPGNAETQYF.

This clone was found many times. In the same sample, other DNA sequences code for this CDR3. The rearrangement links TRBV29-1 to TRBJ1-1, with D unclear. The CDR3 is 13 amino acids. Trimming cost V 3 bases and J 1 base, with 9 bases left between them. The germline V gene has CDR1 SQVTM and CDR2 ANQGSEA. CDR3 loop: CSVEGGGNTEAFF. The CDR3 nucleotides read TGCAGCGTTGAGGGCGGCGGGAACACTGAAGCTTTCTTT.

This clone was detected only a few times. V usage is TRBV9 and J usage is TRBJ1-3; no firm D call. V was clipped by 4 bases and J by 0 bases, with 14 bases between them. Germline CDR1 reads SGDLS; CDR2 reads YYNGEE. The CDR3 is 16 residues long. In nucleotides, the CDR3 is TGTGCCAGCAGCCCCGGGATGCGGGGCTCTGGAAACACCATATATTTT. It encodes CASSPGMRGSGNTIYF.